Listed here are 28 T cell receptor beta chains from one sample, sequenced in a study of blood T cell repertoires in COVID-19. Generated by immunoSEQ multiplex PCR, the TCRdb table keeps only in-frame clones and is missing some. The sample shows some 200,000 clones, about 78% of them seen only once. The sequencing input was peripheral blood. These receptor sequences come from a woman aged 65 to 85 with acute or convalescent COVID-19.

V gene TRBV28 combines with J gene TRBJ1-2, with 9 bases matching TRBD1. The CDR3 is 17 residues long. V lost 4 bases, J lost 3 bases, and 12 bases stayed unmatched. Looked up from germline, CDR1 is MDHEN and CDR2 is SYDVKM. Here the CDR3 DNA reads TGTGCCAGCAGTTACCCAACCGGGACAGGGAGTGACTATGGCTACACCTTC. As protein: CASSYPTGTGSDYGYTF.

The rearrangement links TRBV5-1 to TRBJ1-1; no definite D call. The ends were cut back, 4 bases at V and 0 bases at J, with 10 bases in the middle. Germline CDR1 and CDR2: SGHRS and YFSETQ. The CDR3 runs to 14 residues. This chain's CDR3 is CASSGDFMNTEAFF. The CDR3 nucleotides read TGCGCCAGCAGCGGTGACTTTATGAACACTGAAGCTTTCTTT.

A few counts support this clone. The chain links TRBV29-1 to TRBJ1-2; TRBD1 matches 11 bases. CDR1 is SQVTM and CDR2 is ANQGSEA in the germline V gene. There are 13 residues in the CDR3. V was clipped by 7 bases and J by 8 bases; unmatched bases: 9. The DNA for the CDR3 is TGCAGCGGTGCGGGACAGGGGGATATAGGCTACACCTTC. As protein: CSGAGQGDIGYTF.

The chain joins TRBV5-8 to TRBJ2-3; 12 nucleotides agree with TRBD2. Germline loops: CDR1 SGHTS, CDR2 YDEGEE. This CDR3 is 16 amino acids long. Trimming removed 4 bases from V and 7 bases from J; junction bases left unmatched: 10. Here the CDR3 DNA reads TGTGCCAGCAGCCTCGGGACTAGCGGGCACAGAAATACGCAGTATTTT. Translation gives CASSLGTSGHRNTQYF.

This clone has more than one count but fewer than ten. The same CDR3 also results from other DNA sequences found in this sample. This sequence joins TRBV18 and TRBJ2-1; TRBD2 aligns across 9 bases. Germline assignment: CDR1 KGHSH and CDR2 LQKENI. V gave up 0 bases and J gave up 4 bases; unmatched junction bases: 1. There are 15 residues in the CDR3. CDR3 loop: CASSPPSGSYNEQFF. CDR3 nucleotide sequence: TGTGCCAGCTCACCACCTAGCGGGAGTTACAATGAGCAGTTCTTC.

V usage is TRBV3-1 (or the pseudogene TRBV3-2) and J usage is TRBJ2-1; 8 nucleotides agree with TRBD1. Germline V gives CDR1 LGHDT, CDR2 YNNKEL (reference sequence). V trimming: 1 base; J trimming: 7 bases; junction bases outside the gene matches: 6. CDR3 length equals 15 residues. CDR3 nucleotide sequence: TGTGCCAGCAGCCAAGCGGGACAGGCGATGAATGAGCAGTTCTTC. Translation gives CASSQAGQAMNEQFF.

The J gene is TRBJ2-7, the V gene TRBV7-8; D gene uncertain. The germline V gene has CDR1 SGHVS and CDR2 FQNEAQ. There are 11 residues in the CDR3. V shed 4 bases and J shed 4 bases, with 5 bases lying between them. CDR3 protein: CASSSLYEQYF. CDR3 sequence (DNA): TGTGCCAGCAGCTCCTTATACGAGCAGTACTTC.

V is TRBV29-1 and J is TRBJ2-2; 8 nucleotides match TRBD1. The CDR3 totals 15 residues. Germline V CDR1 and CDR2: SQVTM, ANQGSEA. Trimming cost V 2 bases and J 7 bases; bases outside gene matches: 9. CDR3 protein: CSVERHQGAVGELFF. The CDR3, as DNA: TGCAGCGTTGAAAGGCATCAGGGGGCAGTCGGGGAGCTGTTTTTT.

This chain connects TRBV10-3 to TRBJ2-3; a weak D match, TRBD1 (6 bases). CDR1 and CDR2 from the germline V gene are ENHRY and SYGVKD. CDR3 size: 15 residues. Trimming took off 5 bases at V and 4 bases at J, with 16 bases between the two ends. CDR3 residues: CAISNPEQGSDTQYF. CDR3 sequence (DNA): TGTGCCATCAGTAACCCGGAACAGGGCTCAGATACGCAGTATTTT.

The rearrangement joins TRBV18 to TRBJ2-3, with TRBD1 identical over 10 bases. CDR3 size: 13 residues. V lost 9 bases and J lost 1; bases outside the gene matches: 1. Germline CDR1 is KGHSH and CDR2 is LQKENI. The CDR3 DNA reads as TGTGCCAGTGGGACAGGGGGCACAGATACGCAGTATTTT. Translation: CASGTGGTDTQYF.

The chain has TRBV7-2 and TRBJ2-5, with 8 bases matching TRBD2. The length of the CDR3 is 14 residues. The germline gives CDR1 SGHTA, CDR2 FQGNSA. Unmatched junction bases numbered 3, after V lost 5 bases and J lost 1 base. The CDR3, as DNA: TGTGCCAGCAGCCGGGGGGGACTCCAAGAGACCCAGTACTTC. Its protein product is CASSRGGLQETQYF. The full variable domain, in which reference TRBV7-2 and TRBJ2-5 provide the parts outside the CDR3, is GAGVSQSPSNKVTEKGKDVELRCDPISGHTALYWYRQSLGQGLEFLIYFQGNSAPDKSGLPSDRFSAERTGGSVSTLTIQRTQQEDSAVYLCASSRGGLQETQYFGPGTRLLVL.

V usage is TRBV30 and J usage is TRBJ1-1; 8 bases fit TRBD1. The CDR3 is 12 amino acids. Germline V gene data show CDR1 as GTSNPN and CDR2 as SVGIG (reference sequence). With 8 bases clipped from V and 2 bases from J, the junction kept 4 bases outside the gene matches. The DNA of the CDR3 is TGTGCCGCCCAGGGGGCTAACACTGAAGCTTTCTTT. Amino acid sequence: CAAQGANTEAFF.

The chain carries TRBV5-1 and TRBJ2-5; tentatively, D is TRBD2 (6 bases). Trimming took off 0 bases at V and 5 bases at J, with 11 bases between the two ends. The germline CDR1 and CDR2 sequences are SGHRS and YFSETQ. This CDR3 is 14 amino acids long. The CDR3 DNA follows: TGCGCCAGCAGCTTGGCCGGGACTGGTGAGACCCAGTACTTC. Encoded protein: CASSLAGTGETQYF.

This clone was picked up a small number of times. V usage is TRBV7-2 and J usage is TRBJ2-1; tentatively, D is TRBD2 (6 bases). Germline CDR1 is SGHTA and CDR2 is FQGNSA. The CDR3 has 15 residues. Trimming shortened V by 0 bases and J by 4 bases, and 10 bases separated the two germline ends. Here the CDR3 DNA reads TGTGCCAGCAGCTTAGCGATTAGCGGATACAATGAGCAGTTCTTC. Protein product: CASSLAISGYNEQFF.

V and J are TRBV7-9 and TRBJ2-5; D possibly corresponds to TRBD2 (6 bases). Trimming took off 1 base at V and 1 base at J, with 10 bases between the two ends. The CDR3 totals 15 residues. Germline CDR1 and CDR2: SEHNR and FQNEAQ (reference sequence). This chain's CDR3 is CASSLGGKIQETQYF. CDR3 nucleotide sequence: TGTGCCAGCAGCTTAGGCGGGAAAATCCAAGAGACCCAGTACTTC.

This clone has only a few counts. The chain employs TRBV19 and TRBJ1-1, with D maybe TRBD1 (5 bases). Trimming removed 6 bases at V and 8 bases at J, with 13 bases between. The length of the CDR3 is 12 residues. CDR1 and CDR2 from the germline V gene are LNHDA and SQIVND (reference sequence). The CDR3 here is CASSPAGPEAFF. CDR3 nucleotides: TGTGCCAGTAGCCCCGCGGGGCCGGAAGCTTTCTTT. The entire variable domain, with the rest obtained from reference TRBV19 and TRBJ1-1, is as follows: DGGITQSPKYLFRKEGQNVTLSCEQNLNHDAMYWYRQDPGQGLRLIYYSQIVNDFQKGDIAEGYSVSREKKESFPLTVTSAQKNPTAFYLCASSPAGPEAFFGQGTRLTVV.

This chain joins TRBV11-2 and TRBJ2-2; the D gene is possibly TRBD2 (6 bases). The CDR3 totals 14 residues. Trimming removed 7 bases at V and 7 bases at J, with 16 bases between. Germline CDR1 is SGHAT and CDR2 is FQNNGV. CDR3 nucleotides: TGTGCCAGCACCCCGGGACTCTCGTTCGGGGAGCTGTTTTTT. This encodes CASTPGLSFGELFF.

The chain recombines TRBV28 with TRBJ2-1; 7 positions agree with TRBD2. The CDR3 loop spans 14 amino acids. V lost 2 bases to trimming and J lost 6 bases; unmatched junction nucleotides: 4. CDR1 is MDHEN, CDR2 SYDVKM, per germline. In DNA, the CDR3 is TGTGCCAGCAGTTTAGGGGGGGGAGGCAATGAGCAGTTCTTC. It encodes CASSLGGGGNEQFF.

The genes are TRBV19 and TRBJ2-5; TRBD2 might be the D (7 bases). V lost 2 bases and J lost 5, with 15 bases in between. Germline CDR1 LNHDA, CDR2 SQIVND (reference sequence). The CDR3 runs to 15 residues. The CDR3 here is CASSIRGAGGETQYF. The CDR3 DNA reads TGTGCCAGTAGTATACGGGGGGCCGGTGGGGAGACCCAGTACTTC.

The sample holds a few counts of this clone. The V and J genes are TRBV18 and TRBJ2-1; 14 bases are shared with TRBD2. With V trimmed by 3 bases and J by 9 bases, 4 bases remained unmatched. CDR1 and CDR2 (germline): KGHSH, LQKENI. The CDR3 has 15 residues. In DNA form, the CDR3 reads TGTGCCAGCTCACCGGGACTAGCGGGAGTCGGTGAGCAGTTCTTC. This codes for CASSPGLAGVGEQFF.

The chain employs TRBV5-1 and TRBJ1-6; 7 bases match TRBD1. The CDR3 length is 15 residues. With V trimmed by 3 bases and J by 9 bases, 9 bases remained unmatched. CDR1 SGHRS and CDR2 YFSETQ come from the germline V gene. The CDR3 coding sequence is TGCGCCAGCAGCTCAACGGGACAGAGTGGTTCACCCCTCCACTTT. It translates to CASSSTGQSGSPLHF.

This clone has just a few counts. The rearrangement uses TRBV2 and TRBJ2-1, with D unresolved. Germline-derived CDR1 and CDR2 are SNHLY and FYNNEI. The CDR3 covers 15 residues. The germline V and J ends were trimmed by 1 base and 4 bases, with 11 bases remaining between them. CDR3 region: CASSEDPTPYNEQFF. CDR3 bases: TGTGCCAGCAGTGAAGATCCGACACCTTACAATGAGCAGTTCTTC.

This sequence joins TRBV3-1 (or the pseudogene TRBV3-2) and TRBJ2-7; TRBD1 aligns across 10 bases. The CDR3 contains 14 residues. J lost 2 bases, V lost 6 bases, and 4 bases had no gene match. Germline assignment: CDR1 LGHDT and CDR2 YNNKEL (reference sequence). The CDR3 DNA is TGTGCCAGCAGTCACGGGACAGGGGCCTACGAGCAGTACTTC. It yields the protein CASSHGTGAYEQYF.

V usage is TRBV19 and J usage is TRBJ2-1; 10 bases line up with TRBD2. CDR3 length: 15 amino acids. J lost 6 bases, V lost 7 bases, and 9 bases had no gene match. Germline V gene lookup returns CDR1 LNHDA and CDR2 SQIVND (reference sequence). The CDR3 loop reads CASTPLAGVGNEQFF. For the CDR3, the DNA is TGTGCCAGTACCCCTCTAGCGGGAGTAGGCAATGAGCAGTTCTTC.

The chain uses TRBV5-4 and TRBJ2-7; 8 bases map to TRBD1. V dropped 9 bases and J dropped 3; count of bases not matched to a gene: 14. The CDR3 is 15 residues long. Germline CDR1 is SGHNT and CDR2 is YYREEE (reference sequence). The CDR3 DNA reads TGTGCCACCTATGACAGGGGTGGGTTCGGCTACGAGCAGTACTTC. This sequence encodes CATYDRGGFGYEQYF.

The table lists this clone with a few counts. The chain recombines TRBV3-1 (or the pseudogene TRBV3-2) with TRBJ2-5, with 12 bases aligning to TRBD2. The germline gives CDR1 LGHDT, CDR2 YNNKEL (reference sequence). Losses at the gene ends were 5 bases for V and 4 bases for J; bases not matched to a gene: 5. This CDR3 spans 15 amino acids. The CDR3 reads CASSYSSGRGETQYF. CDR3 sequence (DNA): TGTGCCAGCAGCTACTCTAGCGGGAGGGGAGAGACCCAGTACTTC.

The genes are TRBV11-2 and TRBJ2-7; 11 bases are a match to TRBD2. Germline V gene lookup returns CDR1 SGHAT and CDR2 FQNNGV. After removal of 6 bases from V and 4 bases from J, the junction contained 5 bases not matched to a gene. The CDR3 totals 14 residues. DNA for the CDR3: TGTGCCAGCAGACCCACTAGCGGGAGTTACGAGCAGTACTTC. It encodes CASRPTSGSYEQYF.

The chain employs TRBV28 and TRBJ1-2; 7 bases map to TRBD1. Germline loops: CDR1 MDHEN, CDR2 SYDVKM. Trimming removed 4 bases from V and 7 bases from J; junction bases left unmatched: 15. The length of the CDR3 is 16 residues. CDR3 sequence reads: CASSWDSVRSSVGYTF. The CDR3 region has the DNA TGTGCCAGCAGTTGGGACAGTGTCCGAAGTTCGGTTGGCTACACCTTC.